This T cell receptor (beta chain) came from a study of T cell responses to AZD1222 COVID-19 vaccine. Findings of the study overall: Spike was spanned by vaccine-associated CD4 TCRs, which were dominant at 160-218 and 743-854.

CDR1 and CDR2 (germline): SEHNR, FQNEAQ (reference sequence). The CDR3 runs 14 residues. Trimming took off 0 bases at V and 7 bases at J, with 12 bases between the two ends. Produced via immunoSEQ multiplex PCR; TCRdb's table is partial and in-frame only. In the table there are 80,000 to 95,000 clones, 88% of which are singletons. Regarding this clone: Its target is unknown.

The rearrangement uses TRBV7-9 and TRBJ1-2; tentatively, D is TRBD1 (6 bases). The receptor was isolated from an adult who received the AZD1222 COVID-19 vaccine. The material was peripheral blood, obtained 28 days after the second AZD1222 dose. The CDR3 is CASSLATGAGGYTF. The CDR3 coding sequence is TGTGCCAGCAGCTTAGCGACAGGCGCCGGTGGCTACACCTTC.